This T cell receptor beta chain was documented in a study of T-cell reconstitution after alpha-beta-depleted transplantation in children. Broader study findings: Surviving recipient T cells and thymic progenitors underlay high day-60 TCRbeta diversity in some patients. It was reported that alpha-beta T cells came from several hundred expanded graft clones (about two months after transplant). From newly produced T cells came most of the T-cell counts and diversity one year after transplant.

Unique molecular identifiers were used in preparing the TCRbeta library. TCRdb passed the PCR reads through MiXCR, listing each CDR3 protein once. The sample yields around 580,000 distinct CDR3 sequences, roughly 23% seen once. Of note for this clonotype: Its specificity is unknown.

V was pared by 8 bases and J by 2 bases, with 2 bases of the junction left unmatched. CDR1 and CDR2 (germline): ENHRY, SYGVKD. CDR3 length: 13 residues. The rearrangement joins TRBV10-3 to TRBJ2-5; TRBD2 matches at 10 bases. Material: PBMCs, mostly from graft donor cells, obtained 360 days after TCRalphabeta/CD19-depleted stem cell transplant. The TCR was taken from a boy under two years old who had a stem cell transplant for acute myeloid leukemia, so the T cells may come from the graft donor. The CDR3 sequence is CAIRTSGQETQYF. For the CDR3, the DNA is TGTGCCATCCGGACTAGCGGACAAGAGACCCAGTACTTC.